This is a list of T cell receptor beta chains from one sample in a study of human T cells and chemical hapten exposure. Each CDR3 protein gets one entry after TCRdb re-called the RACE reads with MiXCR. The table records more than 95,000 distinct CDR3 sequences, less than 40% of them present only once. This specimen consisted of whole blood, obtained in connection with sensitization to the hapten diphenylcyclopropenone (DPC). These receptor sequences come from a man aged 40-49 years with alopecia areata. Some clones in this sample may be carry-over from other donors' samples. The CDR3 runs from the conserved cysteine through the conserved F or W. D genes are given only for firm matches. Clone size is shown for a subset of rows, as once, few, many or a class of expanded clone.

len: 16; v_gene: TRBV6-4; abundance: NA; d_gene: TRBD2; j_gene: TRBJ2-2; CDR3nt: TGTGCCAGCAGCCTACTAGCGGGAGTTAGCACCGGGGAGCTGTTTTTT; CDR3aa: CASSLLAGVSTGELFF
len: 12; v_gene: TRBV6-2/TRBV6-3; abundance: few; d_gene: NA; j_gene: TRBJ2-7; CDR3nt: TGTGCCAGCAGTTACCCGGACTACGAGCAGTACTTC; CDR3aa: CASSYPDYEQYF
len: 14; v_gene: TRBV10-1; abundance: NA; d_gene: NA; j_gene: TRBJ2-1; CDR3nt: TGCGCCAGCAGTGAAACACCCAACTACAATGAGCAGTTCTTC; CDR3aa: CASSETPNYNEQFF
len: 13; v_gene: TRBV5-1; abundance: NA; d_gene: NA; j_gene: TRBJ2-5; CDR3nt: TGCGCCAGCAGCTTGGCGCCGGGGGAGACCCAGTACTTC; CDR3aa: CASSLAPGETQYF
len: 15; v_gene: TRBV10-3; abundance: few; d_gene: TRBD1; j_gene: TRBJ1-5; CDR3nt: TGTGCCATCCTCGAGGGACAGAATAGCAATCAGCCCCAGCATTTT; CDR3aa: CAILEGQNSNQPQHF
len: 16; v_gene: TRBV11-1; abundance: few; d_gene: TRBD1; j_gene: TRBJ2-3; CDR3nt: TGTGCCAGCAGCTTCCCCCGGACAGGGGTAATAGATACGCAGTATTTT; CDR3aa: CASSFPRTGVIDTQYF
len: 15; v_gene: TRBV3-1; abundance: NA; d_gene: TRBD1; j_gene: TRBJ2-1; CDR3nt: TGTGCCAGCAGCCCGGGACAGAGCTCCTACAATGAGCAGTTCTTC; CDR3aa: CASSPGQSSYNEQFF
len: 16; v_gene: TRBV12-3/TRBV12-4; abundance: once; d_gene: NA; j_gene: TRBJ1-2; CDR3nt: TGTGCCAGCAGTTCCCAGTCAGGGGACCCTAACTATGGCTACACCTTC; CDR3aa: CASSSQSGDPNYGYTF
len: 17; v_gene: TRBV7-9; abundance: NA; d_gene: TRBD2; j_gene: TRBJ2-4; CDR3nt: TGTGCCAGCAGCTTAGCGCGGGTGGGAGGGACCAAAAACATTCAGTACTTC; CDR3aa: CASSLARVGGTKNIQYF
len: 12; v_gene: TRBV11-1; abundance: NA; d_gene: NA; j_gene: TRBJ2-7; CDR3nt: TGTGCCAGCAGCTTATCGGGGAACGAGCAGTACTTC; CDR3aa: CASSLSGNEQYF
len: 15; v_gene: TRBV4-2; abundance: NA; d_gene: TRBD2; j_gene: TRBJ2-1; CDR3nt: TGTGCCAGCAGCCAGCCGGGACTAGGATACAATGAGCAGTTCTTC; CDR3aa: CASSQPGLGYNEQFF
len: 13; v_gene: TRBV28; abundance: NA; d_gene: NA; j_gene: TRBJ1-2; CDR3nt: TGTGCCAGCAGTAAGAGGACAGACTATGGCTACACCTTC; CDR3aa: CASSKRTDYGYTF
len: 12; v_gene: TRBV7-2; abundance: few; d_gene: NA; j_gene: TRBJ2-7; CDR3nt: TGTGCCAGCAGCCCTACAACCTACGAGCAGTACTTC; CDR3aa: CASSPTTYEQYF
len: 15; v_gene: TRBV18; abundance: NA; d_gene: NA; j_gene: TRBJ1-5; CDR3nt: TGTGCCAGCTCACAAGGGGGAATGGGCAATCAGCCCCAGCATTTT; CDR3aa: CASSQGGMGNQPQHF
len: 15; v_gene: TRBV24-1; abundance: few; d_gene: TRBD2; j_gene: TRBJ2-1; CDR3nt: TGTGCCACCAGTGATTTGATACTAGCGAAGGGGGAGCAGTTCTTC; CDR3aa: CATSDLILAKGEQFF
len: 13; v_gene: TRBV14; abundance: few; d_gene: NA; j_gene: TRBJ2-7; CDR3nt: TGTGCCAGCAGCCAAGATCGGGGCTACGAGCAGTACTTC; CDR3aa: CASSQDRGYEQYF
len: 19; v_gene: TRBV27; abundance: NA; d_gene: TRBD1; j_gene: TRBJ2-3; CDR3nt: TGTGCCAGCAGTTTAAAATCCCCTCGGGACAGGGGGCGCACAGATACGCAGTATTTT; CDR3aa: CASSLKSPRDRGRTDTQYF
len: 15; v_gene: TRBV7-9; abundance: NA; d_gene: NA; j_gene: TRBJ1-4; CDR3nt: TGTGCCAGCAGCCCCCTACAGGGAAATGAGGAAAAACTGTTTTTT; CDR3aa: CASSPLQGNEEKLFF
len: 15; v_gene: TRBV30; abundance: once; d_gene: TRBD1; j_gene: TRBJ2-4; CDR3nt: TGTGCCTGGGGGCTTCTACAGGGGGCCAAAAACATTCAGTACTTC; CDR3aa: CAWGLLQGAKNIQYF
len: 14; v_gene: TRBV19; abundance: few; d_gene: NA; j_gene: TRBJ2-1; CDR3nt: TGTGCCAGTACTCGGAGGGACCTACACAATGAGCAGTTCTTC; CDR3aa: CASTRRDLHNEQFF
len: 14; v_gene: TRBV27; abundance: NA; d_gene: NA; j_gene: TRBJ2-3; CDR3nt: TGTGCCAGCAGTCTTGGGTTTGGTGGAGATACGCAGTATTTT; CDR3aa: CASSLGFGGDTQYF